Following are 30 T cell receptor beta chains from one sample sequenced in a study of cytomegalovirus exposure and HLA in healthy donors. Primers: 60 Vbeta forward and 13 Jbeta reverse. The repertoire was sequenced with immunoSEQ multiplex PCR; TCRdb's copy has only in-frame clones and lacks some. Of under 120,000 clones in the sample, 74% were seen once. Sequencing used PBMCs. The receptors originated from a man between 50 and 59 years old in good health and CMV-seropositive.

The chain links TRBV30 to TRBJ1-3; 8 bases line up with TRBD1. J lost 7 bases, V lost 2 bases, and 4 bases had no gene match. Germline lookup yields CDR1 GTSNPN and CDR2 SVGIG (reference sequence). This CDR3 is 13 amino acids long. The CDR3, as DNA: TGTGCCTGGAGTAGGACAGGGCGGAACACCATATATTTT. Translation: CAWSRTGRNTIYF. Supplemented by reference TRBV30 and TRBJ1-3, the full variable domain reads SQTIHQWPATLVQPVGSPLSLECTVEGTSNPNLYWYRQAAGRGLQLLFYSVGIGQISSEVPQNLSASRPQDRQFILSSKKLLLSDSGFYLCAWSRTGRNTIYFGEGSWLTVV.

The chain uses TRBV5-4 and TRBJ1-2; possible D gene TRBD1, 6 bases. Per the germline V gene, CDR1 is SGHNT and CDR2 is YYREEE (reference sequence). There are 15 residues in the CDR3. V lost 4 bases and J lost 0, with 13 bases in between. The DNA of the CDR3 is TGTGCCAGCAGCCAGAAACAGGGAGCTAACTATGGCTACACCTTC. This codes for CASSQKQGANYGYTF. Together with reference TRBV5-4 and TRBJ1-2, the CDR3 gives the full variable domain: ETGVTQSPTHLIKTRGQQVTLRCSSQSGHNTVSWYQQALGQGPQFIFQYYREEENGRGNFPPRFSGLQFPNYSSELNVNALELDDSALYLCASSQKQGANYGYTFGSGTRLTVV.

The chain recombines TRBV19 with TRBJ1-5, with 9 bases matching TRBD1. V lost 5 bases, J lost 5 bases, and 7 bases stayed unmatched. The CDR3 runs to 15 residues. The V gene's germline CDR1 is LNHDA and CDR2 SQIVND (reference sequence). CDR3 sequence reads: CASSLDRGPDQPQHF. CDR3 coding DNA: TGTGCCAGTAGTTTGGACAGGGGCCCCGATCAGCCCCAGCATTTT.

The V and J genes are TRBV4-1 and TRBJ2-5; 10 nucleotides align to TRBD2. Germline CDR1 and CDR2: MGHRA and YSYEKL. The CDR3 contains 15 residues. V shed 2 bases, J shed 4 bases, and the junction held 4 bases outside the gene matches. The CDR3 region has the DNA TGCGCCAGCAGCCAAATTCCTAGCGGGGGAGAGACCCAGTACTTC. Protein: CASSQIPSGGETQYF.

The gene calls are TRBV5-1 and TRBJ1-2; TRBD1 aligns across 7 bases. The CDR3 is made up of 12 amino acids. Germline CDR1 and CDR2: SGHRS and YFSETQ. The J segment lost 8 bases and the V segment lost 5 bases, leaving 6 bases of the junction unmatched. The CDR3 is CASSATGQGYTF. CDR3 coding DNA: TGCGCCAGCAGTGCGACAGGGCAGGGCTACACCTTC. Looking up the rest from reference TRBV5-1 and TRBJ1-2 gives the full variable domain: KAGVTQTPRYLIKTRGQQVTLSCSPISGHRSVSWYQQTPGQGLQFLFEYFSETQRNKGNFPGRFSGRQFSNSRSEMNVSTLELGDSALYLCASSATGQGYTFGSGTRLTVV.

The chain combines TRBV2 with TRBJ2-2; D is possibly TRBD1 (6 bases). This CDR3 spans 15 amino acids. Germline lookup yields CDR1 SNHLY and CDR2 FYNNEI. Between the trimmed V and J ends, which lost 3 bases and 8 bases, there was a span of 16 bases. CDR3 region: CASSDRTQGTGELFF. The CDR3 DNA sequence: TGTGCCAGCAGTGACCGAACACAGGGAACGGGGGAGCTGTTTTTT. Together with reference TRBV2 and TRBJ2-2, the CDR3 gives the full variable domain: EPEVTQTPSHQVTQMGQEVILRCVPISNHLYFYWYRQILGQKVEFLVSFYNNEISEKSEIFDDQFSVERPDGSNFTLKIRSTKLEDSAMYFCASSDRTQGTGELFFGEGSRLTVL.

This clone was observed a few times. This sequence joins TRBV7-8 and TRBJ1-2; D possibly corresponds to TRBD1 (5 bases). This CDR3 comprises 14 residues. CDR1 and CDR2 (germline): SGHVS, FQNEAQ. The germline V and J ends were trimmed by 1 base and 8 bases, with 14 bases remaining between them. The CDR3 DNA follows: TGTGCCAGCAGCTTAGATCGGGGGGGATACGGCTACACCTTC. This translates into CASSLDRGGYGYTF.

A remark on this clone: The DNA is omitted, as the CDR3 cannot be located on it reliably, and the CDR3 follows TCRdb's listing. The V gene is TRBV6-1, the J gene TRBJ1-4. The CDR3 totals 14 residues, both ends included. CDR1 and CDR2 (germline): MNHNS, SASEGT. This CDR3 is CASILGGTNEKLFF.

This clone was seen more than once but under ten times. The chain combines TRBV19 with TRBJ2-7; 9 bases align to TRBD1. The CDR3 extends over 15 amino acids. Germline V gene data show CDR1 as LNHDA and CDR2 as SQIVND (reference sequence). The J segment lost 6 bases and the V segment lost 4 bases, leaving 10 bases of the junction unmatched. The CDR3 DNA sequence: TGTGCCAGTAGTACACGGACAGGGGACAAGGCCGAGCAGTACTTC. Its protein product is CASSTRTGDKAEQYF.

The genes are TRBV6-1 and TRBJ1-1; 8 nucleotides match TRBD1. J was trimmed by 6 bases and V by 8 bases; bases with no gene match: 11. Germline loops: CDR1 MNHNS, CDR2 SASEGT. There are 14 residues in the CDR3. CDR3 loop: CASSDPGGSSEAFF. The DNA for the CDR3 is TGTGCCAGCTCCGACCCAGGGGGCAGCTCTGAAGCTTTCTTT.

This chain connects TRBV2 to TRBJ1-1; no clear D. From germline, CDR1 is SNHLY and CDR2 FYNNEI. Trimming removed 1 base at V and 1 base at J, with 4 bases between. This CDR3 has 13 amino acids. For the CDR3, the DNA is TGTGCCAGCAGTGAAGGCGCGAACACTGAAGCTTTCTTT. This gives the protein CASSEGANTEAFF.

The chain recombines TRBV5-1 with TRBJ2-7; 8 bases are shared with TRBD2. This CDR3 has 15 residues. V was pared by 0 bases and J by 6 bases, with 8 bases of the junction left unmatched. Germline CDR1 SGHRS, CDR2 YFSETQ. The CDR3 DNA follows: TGCGCCAGCAGCTTGGGAGCGGCGGGAGGCCTCGAGCAGTACTTC. It codes for CASSLGAAGGLEQYF.

This clone was counted between two and nine times. This chain links TRBV19 with TRBJ1-1; TRBD1 is a possible D gene (6 bases). The germline V gene encodes CDR1 LNHDA and CDR2 SQIVND (reference sequence). CDR3 length: 17 residues. V was pared by 7 bases and J by 4 bases, with 25 bases between. The CDR3 is CASTITGFISGGTEAFF. The CDR3 DNA follows: TGTGCCAGTACCATAACAGGGTTTATCTCAGGTGGCACTGAAGCTTTCTTT.

The genes are TRBV25-1 and TRBJ1-3; tentative D call: TRBD1 (6 bases). CDR1 is MGHDK and CDR2 is SYGVNS in the germline V gene. V lost 3 bases to trimming and J lost 1 base, with 10 bases between them. This CDR3 spans 15 amino acids. Here the CDR3 reads CASSDLGHSGNTIYF. Here the CDR3 DNA reads TGTGCCAGCAGTGATCTGGGACATTCTGGAAACACCATATATTTT.

V gene TRBV5-6 combines with J gene TRBJ2-5, with TRBD2 matching over 11 bases. The CDR3 contains 16 residues. The V gene end was trimmed by 4 bases and the J gene end by 5 bases; junction bases not matched to a gene: 10. Germline V gene data show CDR1 as SGHDT and CDR2 as YYEEEE. CDR3 coding DNA: TGTGCCAGCAGCGGGAGTAGCGGGGGGGCCGGGGAGACCCAGTACTTC. Translating gives CASSGSSGGAGETQYF.

The chain joins TRBV29-1 to TRBJ2-3; 9 bases line up with TRBD2. CDR3 size: 18 residues. CDR1 is SQVTM, CDR2 ANQGSEA, per germline. V trimming: 4 bases; J trimming: 8 bases; junction bases outside the gene matches: 22. The CDR3 nucleotides are TGCAGCGTTGTTGAACTAGCGGGTCACCTACAAAAGATCGGTACGCAGTATTTT. It is translated as CSVVELAGHLQKIGTQYF.

The V gene is TRBV5-4, the J gene TRBJ1-1; TRBD1 might be the D (5 bases). The ends were cut back, 4 bases at V and 5 bases at J, with 21 bases in the middle. Germline-derived CDR1 and CDR2 are SGHNT and YYREEE (reference sequence). The CDR3 consists of 16 residues. This CDR3 is CASSLGRDGGFTEAFF. The CDR3 DNA follows: TGTGCCAGCAGCCTTGGTCGGGACGGAGGGTTTACTGAAGCTTTCTTT.

The CDR3 coding sequence is TGTGCCACCAGCGGAAACCTAAATCCAGGGGGCCAAGCTTTCTTT. Amino acid sequence: CATSGNLNPGGQAFF. The genes are TRBV15 and TRBJ1-1; the match to TRBD1 covers 8 bases. The CDR3 contains 15 residues. Germline CDR1 reads LNHNV; CDR2 reads YYDKDF (reference sequence). V dropped 5 bases and J dropped 9; count of bases not matched to a gene: 14. Drawing the rest from reference TRBV15 and TRBJ1-1, the complete variable domain is DAMVIQNPRYQVTQFGKPVTLSCSQTLNHNVMYWYQQKSSQAPKLLFHYYDKDFNNEADTPDNFQSRRPNTSFCFLDIRSPGLGDTAMYLCATSGNLNPGGQAFFGQGTRLTVV.

This rearrangement joins TRBV11-2 to TRBJ1-1; a weak D match, TRBD1 (6 bases). From germline, CDR1 is SGHAT and CDR2 FQNNGV. CDR3 size: 19 residues. The V end was cut by 0 bases, the J end by 3 bases, with 23 bases between. This CDR3 is CASSLDSNRLTGKDTEAFF. CDR3 DNA: TGTGCCAGCAGCTTAGATTCGAATAGATTAACAGGGAAGGACACTGAAGCTTTCTTT.

This clone was recorded a few times. The chain couples TRBV7-3 to TRBJ2-1, with 7 bases lining up with TRBD2. The germline V gene has CDR1 SGHTA and CDR2 FQGTGA. The CDR3 length is 14 residues. J gave up 1 base and V 4 bases, and 1 base lay outside the gene matches. In nucleotides, the CDR3 is TGTGCCAGCAGCTCAGCGGGGTCCTACAATGAGCAGTTCTTC. The encoded protein is CASSSAGSYNEQFF.

The sample holds one count of this clone. CDR3 DNA: TGTGCCAGCAGCTCAGCCGGGACAGGGGGATATAATGAGCAGTTCTTC. It encodes CASSSAGTGGYNEQFF. The V gene is TRBV11-2, the J gene TRBJ2-1; TRBD1 aligns across 11 bases. V was pared by 4 bases and J by 7 bases, with 9 bases of the junction left unmatched. The CDR3 contains 16 residues. Looked up from germline, CDR1 is SGHAT and CDR2 is FQNNGV.

The rearrangement uses TRBV19 and TRBJ1-5; D is perhaps TRBD1 (6 bases). The CDR3 runs to 15 residues. Between the trimmed V and J ends, which lost 6 bases and 6 bases, there was a span of 18 bases. CDR1 and CDR2 (germline): LNHDA, SQIVND (reference sequence). The DNA of the CDR3 is TGTGCCAGTAGCCAAGGGGGGGGCCGAGGTCAGCCCCAGCATTTT. Translated, it gives CASSQGGGRGQPQHF.

The rearrangement joins TRBV27 to TRBJ1-2; the D gene is possibly TRBD1 (6 bases). This CDR3 comprises 16 residues. V dropped 10 bases and J dropped 0 bases, with 21 bases sitting between them. Germline CDR1 is MNHEY and CDR2 is SMNVEV (reference sequence). This CDR3 is CATRRRRTATNYGYTF. In DNA form, the CDR3 reads TGTGCCACCCGACGACGTCGGACAGCAACTAACTATGGCTACACCTTC.

This chain uses TRBV10-1 with TRBJ1-1, with 10 bases aligning to TRBD1. V shed 5 bases, J shed 2 bases, and the junction held 2 bases outside the gene matches. CDR1 and CDR2 from the germline V gene are WNHNN and SYGVQD (reference sequence). This CDR3 contains 14 residues. The CDR3 loop reads CASSPTGGNTEAFF. CDR3 bases: TGCGCCAGCAGTCCGACAGGGGGCAACACTGAAGCTTTCTTT.

V gene TRBV5-1 combines with J gene TRBJ1-2, with D possibly TRBD1 on 5 matching bases. The V gene's germline CDR1 is SGHRS and CDR2 YFSETQ. This CDR3 spans 14 amino acids. V dropped 0 bases and J dropped 4 bases, with 10 bases sitting between them. The CDR3 nucleotides are TGCGCCAGCAGCTTGGGGTCAACAGGCTATGGCTACACCTTC. Translated: CASSLGSTGYGYTF.

The genes are TRBV25-1 and TRBJ2-1, with 10 bases that match TRBD2. The CDR3 contains 15 residues. Germline CDR1 is MGHDK and CDR2 is SYGVNS. Trimming at V came to 6 bases and at J to 7 bases, leaving 9 bases not matched to a gene. The chain's CDR3 is CASREAGGPGNEQFF. CDR3 DNA sequence: TGTGCCAGCAGGGAAGCGGGGGGGCCGGGGAATGAGCAGTTCTTC.

The CDR3 sequence: CASSLGGAEGYTF. The DNA for the CDR3 is TGTGCCAGCTCCCTCGGGGGGGCAGAGGGCTACACCTTC. The chain joins TRBV18 to TRBJ1-2; D is perhaps TRBD1 (6 bases). Germline lookup yields CDR1 KGHSH and CDR2 LQKENI. This CDR3 region has 13 residues. V lost 6 bases and J 8 bases, leaving 16 bases between the germline ends.

V is TRBV2 and J is TRBJ1-1; D is perhaps TRBD1 (5 bases). CDR1 SNHLY and CDR2 FYNNEI come from the germline V gene. Trimming took 5 bases from V and 5 from J, leaving 15 bases between them. This CDR3 is built from 14 residues. The CDR3 protein is CASSSDSGGTEAFF. The DNA for the CDR3 is TGTGCCAGCAGTAGTGACAGCGGAGGGACTGAAGCTTTCTTT.

The chain uses TRBV5-1 and TRBJ2-5; TRBD2 agrees at 10 bases. TRBJ2-7 matches the DNA end more closely, so the J call is doubtful. Germline values: CDR1 SGHRS, CDR2 YFSETQ. This CDR3 has 15 amino acids. The DNA for the CDR3 is TGCGCCAGCAGCTTGGGGGTAGCGGGGGGCTACGAGCAGTACTTC. It codes for CASSLGVAGGYEQYF.

This clone was observed a few times. The gene calls are TRBV5-1 and TRBJ1-6; 9 nucleotides match TRBD1. The CDR3 extends over 16 amino acids. Germline lookup yields CDR1 SGHRS and CDR2 YFSETQ. J was trimmed by 7 bases and V by 4 bases; bases with no gene match: 9. The CDR3 sequence is CASSTRTGTGNSPLHF. In nucleotides, the CDR3 is TGCGCCAGCAGCACCCGTACCGGGACAGGGAATTCACCCCTCCACTTT.